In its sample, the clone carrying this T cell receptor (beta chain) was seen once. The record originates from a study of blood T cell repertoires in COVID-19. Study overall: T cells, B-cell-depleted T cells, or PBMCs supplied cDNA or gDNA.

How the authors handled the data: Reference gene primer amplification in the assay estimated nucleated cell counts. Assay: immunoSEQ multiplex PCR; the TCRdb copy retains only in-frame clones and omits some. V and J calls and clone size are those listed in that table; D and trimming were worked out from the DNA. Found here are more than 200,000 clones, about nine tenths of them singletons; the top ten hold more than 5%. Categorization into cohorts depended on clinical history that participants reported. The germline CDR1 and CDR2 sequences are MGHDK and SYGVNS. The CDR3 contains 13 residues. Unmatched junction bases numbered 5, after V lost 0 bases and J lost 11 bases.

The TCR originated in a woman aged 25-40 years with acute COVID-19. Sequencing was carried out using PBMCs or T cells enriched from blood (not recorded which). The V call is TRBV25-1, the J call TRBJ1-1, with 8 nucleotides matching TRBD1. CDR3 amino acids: CASSEYRGRFAFF. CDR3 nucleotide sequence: TGTGCCAGCAGTGAATACAGGGGGCGGTTTGCTTTCTTT.